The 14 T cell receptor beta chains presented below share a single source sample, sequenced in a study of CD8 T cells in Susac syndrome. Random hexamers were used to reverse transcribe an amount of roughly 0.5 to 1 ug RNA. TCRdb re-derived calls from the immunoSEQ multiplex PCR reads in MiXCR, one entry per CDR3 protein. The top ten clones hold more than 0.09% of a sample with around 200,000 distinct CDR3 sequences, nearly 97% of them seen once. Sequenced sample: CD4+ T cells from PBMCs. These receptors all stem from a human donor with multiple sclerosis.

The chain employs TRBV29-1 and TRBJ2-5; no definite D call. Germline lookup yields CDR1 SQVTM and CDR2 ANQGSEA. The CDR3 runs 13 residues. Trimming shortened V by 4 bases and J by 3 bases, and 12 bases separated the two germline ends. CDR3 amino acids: CSVGRRMEETQYF. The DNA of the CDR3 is TGCAGCGTTGGCCGGAGAATGGAAGAGACCCAGTACTTC.

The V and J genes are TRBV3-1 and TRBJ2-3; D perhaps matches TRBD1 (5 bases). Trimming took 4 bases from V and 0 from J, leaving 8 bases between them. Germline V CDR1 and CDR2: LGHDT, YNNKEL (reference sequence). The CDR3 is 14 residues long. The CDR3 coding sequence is TGTGCCAGCAGCCGACAGCCGAGCACAGATACGCAGTATTTT. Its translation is CASSRQPSTDTQYF.

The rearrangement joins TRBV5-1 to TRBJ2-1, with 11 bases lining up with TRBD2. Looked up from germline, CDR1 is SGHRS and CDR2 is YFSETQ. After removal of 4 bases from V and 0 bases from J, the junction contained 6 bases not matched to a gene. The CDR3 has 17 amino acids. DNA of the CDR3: TGCGCCAGCAGCCTGGGACTAGCGGCGAACTCCTACAATGAGCAGTTCTTC. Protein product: CASSLGLAANSYNEQFF.

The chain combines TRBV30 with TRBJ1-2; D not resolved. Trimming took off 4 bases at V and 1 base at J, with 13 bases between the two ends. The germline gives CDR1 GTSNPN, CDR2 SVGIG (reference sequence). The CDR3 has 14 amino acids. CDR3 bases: TGTGCCTGGACTGAGACACTCATTAACTATGGCTACACCTTC. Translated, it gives CAWTETLINYGYTF.

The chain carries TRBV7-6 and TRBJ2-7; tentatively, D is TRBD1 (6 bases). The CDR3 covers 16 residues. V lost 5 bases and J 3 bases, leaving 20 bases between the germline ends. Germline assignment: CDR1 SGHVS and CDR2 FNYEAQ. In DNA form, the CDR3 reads TGTGCCAGCAGCCCTCCAGCGGTGGGACAACTCTACGAGCAGTACTTC. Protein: CASSPPAVGQLYEQYF. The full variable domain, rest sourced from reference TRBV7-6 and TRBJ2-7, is GAGVSQSPRYKVTKRGQDVALRCDPISGHVSLYWYRQALGQGPEFLTYFNYEAQQDKSGLPNDRFSAERPEGSISTLTIQRTEQRDSAMYRCASSPPAVGQLYEQYFGPGTRLTVT.

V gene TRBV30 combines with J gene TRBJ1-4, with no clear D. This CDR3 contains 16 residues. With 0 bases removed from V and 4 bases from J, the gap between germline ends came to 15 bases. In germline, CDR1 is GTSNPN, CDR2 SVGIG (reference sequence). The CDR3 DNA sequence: TGTGCCTGGAGTGTTCGATTTACCCGGGGTAATGAAAAACTGTTTTTT. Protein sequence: CAWSVRFTRGNEKLFF.

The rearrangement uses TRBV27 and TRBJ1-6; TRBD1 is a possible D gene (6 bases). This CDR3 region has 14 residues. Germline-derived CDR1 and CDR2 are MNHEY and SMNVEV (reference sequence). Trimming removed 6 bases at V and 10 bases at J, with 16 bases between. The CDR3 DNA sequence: TGTGCCAGCAGCCAACCGGGGGGGGGCTCACCCCTCCACTTT. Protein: CASSQPGGGSPLHF.

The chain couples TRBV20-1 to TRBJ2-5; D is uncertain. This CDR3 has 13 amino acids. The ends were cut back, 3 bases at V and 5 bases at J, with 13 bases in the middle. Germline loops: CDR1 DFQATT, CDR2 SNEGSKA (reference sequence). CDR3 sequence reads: CSARGGNGETQYF. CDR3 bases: TGCAGTGCTAGGGGCGGTAACGGGGAGACCCAGTACTTC.

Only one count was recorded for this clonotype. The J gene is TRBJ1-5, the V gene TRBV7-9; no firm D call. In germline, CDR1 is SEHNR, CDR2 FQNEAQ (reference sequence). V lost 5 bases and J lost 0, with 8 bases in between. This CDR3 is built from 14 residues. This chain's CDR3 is CASSLEHSNQPQHF. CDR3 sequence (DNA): TGTGCCAGCAGCCTAGAGCATAGCAATCAGCCCCAGCATTTT.

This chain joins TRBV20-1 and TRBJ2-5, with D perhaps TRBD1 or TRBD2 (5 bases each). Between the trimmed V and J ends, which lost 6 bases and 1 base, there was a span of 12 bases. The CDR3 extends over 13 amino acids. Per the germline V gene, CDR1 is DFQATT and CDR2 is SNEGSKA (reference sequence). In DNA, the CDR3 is TGCAGTGCCCCGGGACGGACCCAAGAGACCCAGTACTTC. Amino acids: CSAPGRTQETQYF.

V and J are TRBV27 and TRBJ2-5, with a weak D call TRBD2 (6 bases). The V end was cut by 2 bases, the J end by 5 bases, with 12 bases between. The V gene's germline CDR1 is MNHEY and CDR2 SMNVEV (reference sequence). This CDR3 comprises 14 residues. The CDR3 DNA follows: TGTGCCAGCAGTTTAGAGATAGGGAGGGAGACCCAGTACTTC. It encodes CASSLEIGRETQYF.

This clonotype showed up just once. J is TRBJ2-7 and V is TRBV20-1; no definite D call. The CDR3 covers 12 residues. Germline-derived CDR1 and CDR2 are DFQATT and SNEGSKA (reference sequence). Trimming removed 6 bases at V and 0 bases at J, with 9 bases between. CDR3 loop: CSAAGPSYEQYF. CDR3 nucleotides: TGCAGTGCGGCCGGCCCCTCCTACGAGCAGTACTTC.

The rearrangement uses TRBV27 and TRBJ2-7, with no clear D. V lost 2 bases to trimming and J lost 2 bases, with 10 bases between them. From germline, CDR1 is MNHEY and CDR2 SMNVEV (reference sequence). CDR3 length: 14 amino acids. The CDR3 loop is CASSLRLGPYEQYF. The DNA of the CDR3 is TGTGCCAGCAGTTTAAGGCTCGGCCCCTACGAGCAGTACTTC.

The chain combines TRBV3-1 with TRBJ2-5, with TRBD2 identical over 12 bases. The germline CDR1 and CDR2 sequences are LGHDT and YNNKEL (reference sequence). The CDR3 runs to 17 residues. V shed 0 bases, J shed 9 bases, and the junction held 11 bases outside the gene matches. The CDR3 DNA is TGTGCCAGCAGCCAAGATAATGGACTAGCGGGGTTTGTGTCCCAGTACTTC. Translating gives CASSQDNGLAGFVSQYF.